The rows below give T cell receptor beta chains drawn from one sample of a study of T-cell memory formation after mild COVID-19. TCRdb reprocessed the 5' RACE reads via MiXCR and lists one record per CDR3 protein. The sample carries roughly 560,000 distinct CDR3 sequences, 20% recorded once. The material sequenced was PBMCs or a T cell subset sorted from them (not recorded which). These receptors were collected from an adult woman who had mild COVID-19 (a few samples of this study predate the infection). Cell type and time point are not known. CDR3s include the opening cysteine and the closing phenylalanine or tryptophan. A D gene is named only where the DNA matches it firmly. Rows give clone size only sometimes, using once, few, many, or a class for an expanded clone.

v_gene	j_gene	abundance	d_gene	CDR3aa	CDR3nt
TRBV2	TRBJ1-1	few	.	CASSERPNTEAFF	TGTGCCAGCAGTGAACGGCCCAACACTGAAGCTTTCTTT
TRBV29-1	TRBJ2-1	few	TRBD2	CSVEGLAGSAYNEQFF	TGCAGCGTTGAAGGGCTAGCGGGAAGCGCCTACAATGAGCAGTTCTTC
TRBV9	TRBJ1-2	.	TRBD1	CASSVDRTGGVGYTF	TGTGCCAGCAGCGTAGACCGGACAGGGGGGGTTGGCTACACCTTC
TRBV5-6	TRBJ2-7	few	TRBD2	CATTPGGLGEQYF	TGTGCCACCACGCCGGGAGGGTTAGGCGAGCAGTACTTC
TRBV20-1	TRBJ2-4	few	.	CSAPRTDLKNIQYF	TGCAGTGCCCCTCGGACAGATCTTAAAAACATTCAGTACTTC
TRBV29-1	TRBJ2-7	few	.	CSVSGGTAEYEQYF	TGCAGCGTGTCAGGCGGGACAGCAGAGTACGAGCAGTACTTC
TRBV4-1	TRBJ2-3	.	.	CASSQGPEDTQYF	TGCGCCAGCAGCCAAGGCCCCGAGGATACGCAGTATTTT
TRBV6-5	TRBJ2-7	.	.	CASRPTVDGEQYF	TGTGCCAGCAGGCCGACAGTGGATGGAGAGCAGTACTTC
TRBV7-6	TRBJ2-7	few	TRBD2	CASSRGRSSYEQYF	TGTGCCAGCAGCCGCGGGAGGAGCTCCTACGAGCAGTACTTC
TRBV3-1	TRBJ1-2	few	TRBD1	CASSPGQTGNGYTF	TGTGCCAGCAGCCCTGGTCAGACAGGGAATGGCTACACCTTC
TRBV7-2	TRBJ1-1	.	.	CASSSYSDTEAFF	TGTGCCAGCAGCTCGTATTCGGACACTGAAGCTTTCTTT
TRBV29-1	TRBJ1-1	.	TRBD1	CSGGQGARAEAFF	TGCAGCGGTGGGCAGGGGGCGCGCGCTGAAGCTTTCTTT
TRBV7-9	TRBJ2-3	.	TRBD2	CASSARGRDYRKDTQYF	TGTGCCAGCAGCGCAAGAGGCCGGGACTACCGAAAGGATACGCAGTATTTT
TRBV24-1	TRBJ2-7	.	.	CATSDWPSVEQYF	TGTGCCACCAGTGATTGGCCCTCCGTCGAGCAGTACTTC
TRBV4-3	TRBJ2-1	.	TRBD2	CASSPLAGDSDNEQFF	TGCGCCAGCAGCCCCTTAGCGGGAGACTCCGACAATGAGCAGTTCTTC
TRBV13	TRBJ1-1	once	TRBD1	CASSLGLGVTGGLTNTEAFF	TGTGCCAGCAGCTTAGGTCTTGGGGTGACAGGGGGCCTGACGAACACTGAAGCTTTCTTT
TRBV6-5	TRBJ1-2	.	.	CASRYSENYGYTF	TGTGCCAGCAGGTACAGCGAGAACTATGGCTACACCTTC
TRBV10-3	TRBJ1-4	.	.	CAVNRGGLEEKLFF	TGTGCCGTGAACCGCGGGGGTCTAGAAGAAAAACTGTTTTTT
TRBV7-3	TRBJ2-3	.	.	CASSAGHGTDTQYF	TGTGCCAGCAGCGCAGGACACGGCACAGATACGCAGTATTTT
TRBV12-3/TRBV12-4	TRBJ1-2	few	.	CASSFRRVPLYGYTF	TGTGCCAGCAGTTTCAGGAGGGTCCCCCTCTATGGCTACACCTTC
TRBV18	TRBJ1-1	.	TRBD1	CASSTLGQADTEAFF	TGTGCCAGCTCAACCTTGGGACAGGCGGATACTGAAGCTTTCTTT
TRBV12-3/TRBV12-4	TRBJ1-5	.	.	CASSPGGDSNQPQHF	TGTGCCAGCAGCCCAGGAGGGGATAGCAATCAGCCCCAGCATTTT
TRBV5-1	TRBJ2-5	.	.	CASSLNFGGAQETQYF	TGCGCCAGCAGCTTGAATTTCGGGGGCGCGCAAGAGACCCAGTACTTC
TRBV7-9	TRBJ2-1	many	.	CASSFDGYNEQFF	TGTGCCAGCAGTTTCGACGGCTACAATGAGCAGTTCTTC
TRBV2	TRBJ2-7	few	.	CASSEDGSGVYEQYF	TGTGCCAGCAGTGAAGATGGAAGCGGAGTTTACGAGCAGTACTTC
TRBV7-9	TRBJ2-2	few	TRBD2	CASSTRLAGTNTGELFF	TGTGCCAGCAGCACCCGACTAGCGGGGACGAACACCGGGGAGCTGTTTTTT
TRBV5-4	TRBJ2-6	few	.	CASSFGSSGANVLTF	TGTGCCAGCAGCTTTGGTAGCTCTGGGGCCAACGTCCTGACTTTC
TRBV28	TRBJ2-3	.	TRBD2	CASRRSGGRGTDTQYF	TGTGCCAGCAGGAGGAGCGGGGGGAGGGGCACAGATACGCAGTATTTT
TRBV15	TRBJ2-1	.	TRBD2	CATSSSSGRASSYNEQFF	TGTGCCACCAGCAGTTCTAGCGGGAGGGCCAGTTCCTACAATGAGCAGTTCTTC
TRBV7-8	TRBJ1-2	.	.	CASSSYYGGGYGYTF	TGTGCCAGCAGCTCGTATTACGGGGGCGGCTATGGCTACACCTTC
TRBV6-5	TRBJ2-3	.	.	CASRRTLVDTQYF	TGTGCCAGCAGGAGGACCTTAGTGGATACGCAGTATTTT
TRBV10-3	TRBJ2-1	.	.	CAISGGSGRFNEQFF	TGTGCCATCAGTGGGGGGTCGGGTAGATTCAATGAGCAGTTCTTC
TRBV9	TRBJ2-1	few	.	CASSVVGDEQFF	TGTGCCAGCAGCGTAGTGGGGGATGAGCAGTTCTTC
TRBV7-9	TRBJ2-1	.	TRBD2	CASSPRLGLVRNEQFF	TGTGCCAGCAGCCCGAGATTGGGACTAGTGAGGAATGAGCAGTTCTTC
TRBV24-1	TRBJ2-1	.	TRBD2	CATEGLAGPKPYNEQFF	TGTGCCACCGAAGGACTAGCGGGTCCTAAACCCTACAATGAGCAGTTCTTC
TRBV7-9	TRBJ2-1	.	TRBD2	CASSLAMLAGGLYNEQFF	TGTGCCAGCAGCTTAGCGATGCTAGCGGGAGGGCTCTACAATGAGCAGTTCTTC
TRBV5-5	TRBJ2-7	.	TRBD2	CASSSRLAGSNEQYF	TGTGCCAGCAGCTCGAGACTAGCGGGGAGCAACGAGCAGTACTTC
TRBV29-1	TRBJ2-7	.	TRBD1	CSVYGTGAYEQYF	TGCAGCGTTTATGGGACAGGGGCCTACGAGCAGTACTTC
TRBV7-9	TRBJ2-4	.	.	CASSSGDLAKNIQYF	TGTGCCAGCAGCTCGGGGGATCTAGCCAAAAACATTCAGTACTTC
TRBV7-7	TRBJ2-1	once	TRBD2	CASSLPPGLAGEQFF	TGTGCCAGCAGCTTACCCCCGGGACTAGCGGGAGAGCAGTTCTTC
TRBV5-1	TRBJ1-2	.	TRBD1	CASSPTNVVHRDSYGYTF	TGCGCCAGCAGCCCGACCAACGTTGTTCATCGGGACAGCTATGGCTACACCTTC
TRBV24-1	TRBJ2-1	few	.	CATTGTAKLNEQFF	TGTGCCACCACCGGGACGGCGAAACTCAATGAGCAGTTCTTC
TRBV18	TRBJ2-5	many	.	CASSRGNQETQYF	TGTGCCAGCTCACGGGGAAACCAAGAGACCCAGTACTTC
TRBV5-1	TRBJ2-3	few	TRBD1	CASRPGQGTDTQYF	TGCGCCAGCAGGCCGGGACAGGGGACAGATACGCAGTATTTT
TRBV12-3/TRBV12-4	TRBJ2-3	few	.	CASSLIPSGTDTQYF	TGTGCCAGCAGTTTGATACCCTCGGGCACAGATACGCAGTATTTT
TRBV27	TRBJ1-1	few	TRBD1	CASSLRTGGSEAFF	TGTGCCAGCAGTTTACGGACAGGGGGCAGTGAAGCTTTCTTT
TRBV27	TRBJ1-6	few	TRBD1	CASSPADRVASPLHF	TGTGCCAGCAGTCCTGCAGACAGGGTCGCTTCACCCCTCCACTTT
TRBV20-1	TRBJ2-7	.	TRBD1	CSATLGQGDYEQYF	TGCAGTGCTACCCTGGGACAGGGGGACTACGAGCAGTACTTC
TRBV30	TRBJ1-1	few	.	CAWSPGTNTEAFF	TGTGCCTGGAGTCCGGGAACTAACACTGAAGCTTTCTTT
TRBV2	TRBJ1-1	.	.	CASSERAGLSYTEAFF	TGTGCCAGCAGTGAGAGGGCAGGCCTCTCGTACACTGAAGCTTTCTTT
TRBV3-1	TRBJ2-2	many	.	CASSTGTENTGELFF	TGTGCCAGCAGCACCGGGACGGAGAACACCGGGGAGCTGTTTTTT
TRBV7-8	TRBJ1-1	few	.	CASSLTGPEAFF	TGTGCCAGCAGCTTAACCGGGCCCGAAGCTTTCTTT
TRBV29-1	TRBJ2-5	few	.	CSVKGQKETQYF	TGCAGCGTAAAAGGACAGAAAGAGACCCAGTACTTC
TRBV5-4	TRBJ2-1	.	.	CASSLAVTRPTDEQFF	TGTGCCAGCAGCTTGGCGGTGACCAGGCCTACGGATGAGCAGTTCTTC
TRBV5-1	TRBJ2-5	.	.	CASSLGGHRQETQYF	TGCGCCAGCAGCTTGGGGGGACATCGACAAGAGACCCAGTACTTC
TRBV4-1	TRBJ1-2	.	.	CASSQEAVLSFGYGYTF	TGCGCCAGCAGCCAAGAAGCGGTATTGAGCTTTGGCTATGGCTACACCTTC
TRBV7-9	TRBJ2-7	.	TRBD2	CASSASGATYEQYF	TGTGCCAGCAGCGCGAGCGGGGCCACCTACGAGCAGTACTTC
TRBV19	TRBJ1-2	few	TRBD1	CASSPQGAKGYTF	TGTGCCAGCAGCCCACAGGGGGCGAAGGGCTACACCTTC
TRBV10-3	TRBJ2-1	.	.	CAISEPGNEQFF	TGTGCCATCAGTGAGCCAGGAAATGAGCAGTTCTTC